The rows below give T cell receptor beta chains drawn from one sample of a study of blood T cell repertoires in COVID-19. The protocol was immunoSEQ multiplex PCR, while the TCRdb copy is restricted to in-frame clones and leaves out a portion. The data show more than 45,000 clones, 80% to 95% seen once. The specimen sequenced was peripheral blood. The receptors here all came from a human donor in a cohort sampled during active COVID-19. Both conserved end residues are part of each CDR3. Fields, in order: D gene, clone size, J gene, V gene, CDR3 DNA, CDR3 protein. A D gene is named only where the DNA matches it firmly. The size of a clone is reported for some rows only, either as once, few or many, or as a class for expanded clones.

>-|-|TRBJ2-1|TRBV3-1/TRBV3-2
TGTGCCAGCAGCCAAGACATGAGTATCGGTGAGCAGTTCTTC
CASSQDMSIGEQFF
>TRBD2|-|TRBJ2-1|TRBV7-9
TGTGCCAGCAGCATCACGACTAGCGGGAGTATTCAAAGTGAGCAGTTCTTC
CASSITTSGSIQSEQFF
>-|once|TRBJ2-3|TRBV7-2
TGTGCCAGCAGCTTTCCAGGCACAGATACGCAGTATTTT
CASSFPGTDTQYF
>-|-|TRBJ1-3|TRBV3-1/TRBV3-2
TGTGCCAGCAGCCAAGTCGGGGGGGGAAACACCATATATTTT
CASSQVGGGNTIYF
>-|-|TRBJ2-3|TRBV6-1
TGTGCCAGCAGTGAATTTTCAGGGTTCAGTTTTGATACGCAGTATTTT
CASSEFSGFSFDTQYF
>-|-|TRBJ1-1|TRBV5-1
TGCGCCAGCAGCTTGGAAAGGGGCCGGACTGAAGCTTTCTTT
CASSLERGRTEAFF
>-|-|TRBJ2-7|TRBV13
TGTGCCAGCAGCTTAGGCCGGTACGAGCAGTACTTC
CASSLGRYEQYF
>-|-|TRBJ2-1|TRBV7-3
TGTGCCAGCAGCCCGGGGGTAGGTGGTGAGCAGTTCTTC
CASSPGVGGEQFF
>TRBD1|-|TRBJ2-1|TRBV15
TGTGCCACCAGCAGGACAGGGGGCGATGAGCAGTTCTTC
CATSRTGGDEQFF
>-|-|TRBJ1-1|TRBV11-3
TGTGCCAGCAGCTTCAGACAGAACACTGAAGCTTTCTTT
CASSFRQNTEAFF
>-|-|TRBJ2-5|TRBV15
TGTGCCACCAGCAGAGAATGGAGCCAAGAGACCCAGTACTTC
CATSREWSQETQYF
>-|once|TRBJ1-1|TRBV3-1/TRBV3-2
TGTGCCAGCAGCCGCCTCGGGAACACTGAAGCTTTCTTT
CASSRLGNTEAFF
>TRBD1|-|TRBJ2-2|TRBV11-2
TGTGCCAGCAGCCAACAGGGGTTGGGCACCGGGGAGCTGTTTTTT
CASSQQGLGTGELFF
>TRBD2|once|TRBJ2-1|TRBV7-3
TGTGCCAGCAGCCCAGCTAGCGGGAGGGTCTATGAGCAGTTCTTC
CASSPASGRVYEQFF
>-|-|TRBJ1-3|TRBV10-3
TGTGCCACGGACGGACTTTCTGGAAACACCATATATTTT
CATDGLSGNTIYF
>-|-|TRBJ2-5|TRBV10-3
TGTGCCATCAGTGTTCATGAGGGTGAGACCCAGTACTTC
CAISVHEGETQYF
>-|-|TRBJ2-7|TRBV20-1
TGCAGTGCTAGCCAGGATTACGAGCAGTACTTC
CSASQDYEQYF
>-|few|TRBJ1-3|TRBV11-2
TGTGCCAGCAGCAACTTCCGGGATCTAAGGAACACCATATATTTT
CASSNFRDLRNTIYF
>TRBD1|-|TRBJ2-2|TRBV28
TGTGCCAGGGCGTCTTGGGACAGCCCTTTCGGGACCGGGGAGCTGTTTTTT
CARASWDSPFGTGELFF
>-|-|TRBJ1-2|TRBV15
TGTGCCACCAGCATCCAGCTTCAGGGCGATGGCTACACCTTC
CATSIQLQGDGYTF
>TRBD1|-|TRBJ1-2|TRBV25-1
TGTGCCAGCAGTCCGACAGGGTCGGACTATGGCTACACCTTC
CASSPTGSDYGYTF
>-|few|TRBJ2-1|TRBV4-1
TGCGCCAGCAGCCAAGGCCAGGGGAATGAGCAGTTCTTC
CASSQGQGNEQFF
>-|-|TRBJ2-2|TRBV18
TGTGCCAGCTCACCAATGGACAGGAACACCGGGGAGCTGTTTTTT
CASSPMDRNTGELFF
>TRBD1|-|TRBJ2-1|TRBV11-1
TGTGCCAGCAGCGCAACAGGGGGCCCTACAATCAGTGAGCAGTTCTTC
CASSATGGPTISEQFF
>TRBD1|once|TRBJ1-2|TRBV18
TGTGCCAGCTCATCAAAGACAGGGGAGCATGGCTACACCTTC
CASSSKTGEHGYTF
>TRBD1|-|TRBJ1-5|TRBV27
TGTGCCAGCAGTTTCTCTACAGGGGGCAATCAGCCCCAGCATTTT
CASSFSTGGNQPQHF
>-|-|TRBJ2-7|TRBV11-2
TGTGCCAGCAGCGACCCAGGCGCGTCCTTCTACGAGCAGTACTTC
CASSDPGASFYEQYF
>TRBD2|-|TRBJ2-7|TRBV9
TGTGCCAGCAGCGTAGCTAGCGGCTCCTACGAGCAGTACTTC
CASSVASGSYEQYF
>-|-|TRBJ1-1|TRBV6-1
TGTGCCAGCAGTGAAATCGCGGCGCTGGACACTGAAGCTTTCTTT
CASSEIAALDTEAFF
>TRBD1|few|TRBJ2-5|TRBV10-1
TGCGCCAGCAGTGAGTCCGGGACAGGGGGCCAAGAGACCCAGTACTTC
CASSESGTGGQETQYF
>-|-|TRBJ2-1|TRBV30
TGTGCCTGGAGCCTTGCGGTTAACAATGAGCAGTTCTTC
CAWSLAVNNEQFF
>TRBD1|-|TRBJ1-2|TRBV28
TGTGCCAGCAGTCGTGCCGGGACAGGGGGCTTGGGAAACCTTAACTATGGCTACACCTTC
CASSRAGTGGLGNLNYGYTF
>TRBD1|-|TRBJ2-1|TRBV5-6
TGTGCCAGCAGGTTGGACAGGGGTGAGCAGTTCTTC
CASRLDRGEQFF
>-|-|TRBJ2-1|TRBV25-1
TGTGCCAGCCGTAGACAGAGCTCCTACAATGAGCAGTTCTTC
CASRRQSSYNEQFF
>TRBD2|-|TRBJ2-2|TRBV5-6
TGTGCCAGCAGCTTAGGACTAGCGGGAGGTATCGGCACCGGGGAGCTGTTTTTT
CASSLGLAGGIGTGELFF
>TRBD2|-|TRBJ2-2|TRBV2
TGTGCCAGCAGTGCCCTAGCGGGGCGGGGCACCGGGGAGCTGTTTTTT
CASSALAGRGTGELFF
>TRBD2|-|TRBJ2-5|TRBV2
TGTGCCAGCTCGACTAGCCAGGGCCTGGAGACCCAGTACTTC
CASSTSQGLETQYF
>TRBD1|-|TRBJ2-2|TRBV7-3
TGTGCCAGCAGCTCCGGGACAGTCGCGAACACCGGGGAGCTGTTTTTT
CASSSGTVANTGELFF
>-|-|TRBJ2-6|TRBV6-1
TGTGCCAGCAGTGACGACAGCTCTGGGGCCAACGTCCTGACTTTC
CASSDDSSGANVLTF
>-|-|TRBJ2-1|TRBV9
TGTGCCAGCAGCGCCCGGGACATAACTTCCTACAATGAGCAGTTCTTC
CASSARDITSYNEQFF
>TRBD1|-|TRBJ1-1|TRBV27
TGTGCCAGCAGCGGGGGACAGGGTCGGGTAATGACTGAAGCTTTCTTT
CASSGGQGRVMTEAFF
>-|-|TRBJ2-4|TRBV4-1
TGCGCCAGCAGCCAAGTCCAGGGAAACATTCAGTACTTC
CASSQVQGNIQYF
>TRBD2|-|TRBJ2-5|TRBV6-5
TGTGCCAGCAGTTACGGGGCTAGCGGGAGCGGCGAGACCCAGTACTTC
CASSYGASGSGETQYF
>-|-|TRBJ2-7|TRBV21-1
TGTGCCAGCTCCCGGGACAGGGCCTACGAGCAGTACTTC
CASSRDRAYEQYF
>-|-|TRBJ2-7|TRBV29-1
TGCAGCGTTGAAGATCGGTCCTCTTCTTACTACGAGCAGTACTTC
CSVEDRSSSYYEQYF
>-|-|TRBJ2-5|TRBV7-3
TGTGCCAGCAGCCGGACTCTTCAAGAGACCCAGTACTTC
CASSRTLQETQYF
>TRBD2|-|TRBJ2-3|TRBV11-1
TGTGCCAGCAGCCCACTAGCGGTTTTTTACACAGATACGCAGTATTTT
CASSPLAVFYTDTQYF
>-|-|TRBJ1-1|TRBV29-1
TGCAGCGTGGTCGGGGGGGGCCTTCAGAACACTGAAGCTTTCTTT
CSVVGGGLQNTEAFF
>TRBD2|-|TRBJ2-1|TRBV2
TGTGCCAGCAGTGTCGGGCCACCCCGCGGGGGGGTCTTC
CASSVGPPRGGVF
>TRBD1|-|TRBJ2-7|TRBV28
TGTGCCAGCAGTTTTTTAGGCGACGGACAGGGTAACGAGCAGTACTTC
CASSFLGDGQGNEQYF
>-|-|TRBJ2-5|TRBV27
TGTGCCAGCAGAGCAGGGTCTAATTCGGAGACCCAGTACTTC
CASRAGSNSETQYF
>TRBD2|few|TRBJ2-1|TRBV7-9
TGTGCCAGCAGCCGTAGCGGGCAGGCCTACAATGAGCAGTTCTTC
CASSRSGQAYNEQFF
>-|-|TRBJ1-6|TRBV6-5
TGTGCCAGCAGGAGACAAGCCGAGCATTCACCCCTCCACTTT
CASRRQAEHSPLHF